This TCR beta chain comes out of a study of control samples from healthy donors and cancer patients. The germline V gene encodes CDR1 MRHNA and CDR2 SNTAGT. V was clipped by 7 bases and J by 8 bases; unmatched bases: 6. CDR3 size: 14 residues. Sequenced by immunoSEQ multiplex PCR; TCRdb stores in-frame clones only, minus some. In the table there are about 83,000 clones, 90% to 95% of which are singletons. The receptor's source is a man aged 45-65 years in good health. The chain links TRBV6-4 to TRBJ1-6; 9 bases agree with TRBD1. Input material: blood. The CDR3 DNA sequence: TGTGCCAGCAAGGCGGGACAGGGACATTCACCCCTCCACTTT. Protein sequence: CASKAGQGHSPLHF.